The 16 T cell receptor beta chains reported below all come from one sample, sequenced in a study of shared clonotypes between healthy human individuals. Sequenced by immunoSEQ multiplex PCR; TCRdb stores in-frame clones only, minus some. The sample has hundreds of thousands of clones; 96% are singletons. Input material: naive CD4+ T cells sorted from blood. Indicated subset: CD45RA+ positively selected. The receptors originated from a woman aged 25-40 years in good health.

This clone was seen once. The same CDR3 arises from other DNA sequences in this sample as well. The chain joins TRBV7-9 to TRBJ2-7; D might be TRBD2 (5 bases). The CDR3 sequence is 13 residues long. The V gene's germline CDR1 is SEHNR and CDR2 FQNEAQ (reference sequence). With 1 base removed from V and 3 bases from J, the gap between germline ends came to 7 bases. The CDR3 DNA reads as TGTGCCAGCAGCTTAGGGAGGAACTACGAGCAGTACTTC. Protein product: CASSLGRNYEQYF. Full variable domain (rest looked up from reference TRBV7-9 and TRBJ2-7): DTGVSQNPRHKITKRGQNVTFRCDPISEHNRLYWYRQTLGQGPEFLTYFQNEAQLEKSRLLSDRFSAERPKGSFSTLEIQRTEQGDSAMYLCASSLGRNYEQYFGPGTRLTVT.

The chain recombines TRBV10-3 with TRBJ1-2; D ambiguous. V lost 0 bases, J lost 0 bases, and 11 bases lay in between. Germline V gene data show CDR1 as ENHRY and CDR2 as SYGVKD. This CDR3 comprises 16 residues. This CDR3 is CAISESPAAANYGYTF. The CDR3 DNA is TGTGCCATCAGTGAGTCACCGGCAGCCGCTAACTATGGCTACACCTTC.

This clone was picked up one time. V and J are TRBV28 and TRBJ2-7; the D gene is possibly TRBD2 (6 bases). V was cut by 6 bases and J by 4 bases, with 19 bases left in between. The CDR3 is 15 residues long. The germline V gene has CDR1 MDHEN and CDR2 SYDVKM. CDR3 amino acids: CASRGGSEGIYEQYF. The CDR3 DNA follows: TGTGCCAGCAGGGGGGGTAGCGAAGGAATATACGAGCAGTACTTC.

This chain uses TRBV16 with TRBJ2-4; 8 nucleotides match TRBD1. Unmatched junction bases numbered 3, after V lost 4 bases and J lost 1 base. The germline CDR1 and CDR2 sequences are KGHSY and FQNENV. This CDR3 contains 15 residues. This chain's CDR3 is CASSPTGVAKNIQYF. For the CDR3, the DNA is TGTGCCAGCAGCCCGACAGGGGTGGCCAAAAACATTCAGTACTTC.

This sequence joins TRBV28 and TRBJ1-6; tentatively, D is TRBD1 (6 bases). The germline V gene has CDR1 MDHEN and CDR2 SYDVKM. The CDR3 loop spans 14 amino acids. Trimming took off 3 bases at V and 11 bases at J, with 14 bases between the two ends. For the CDR3, the DNA is TGTGCCAGCAGTTTTGCGGGGGGCGATCCACCCCTCCACTTT. It is translated as CASSFAGGDPPLHF. Drawing the rest from reference TRBV28 and TRBJ1-6, the complete variable domain is DVKVTQSSRYLVKRTGEKVFLECVQDMDHENMFWYRQDPGLGLRLIYFSYDVKMKEKGDIPEGYSVSREKKERFSLILESASTNQTSMYLCASSFAGGDPPLHFGNGTRLTVT.

V gene TRBV11-2 combines with J gene TRBJ2-2; 14 bases line up with TRBD2. The germline V gene encodes CDR1 SGHAT and CDR2 FQNNGV. CDR3 size: 17 residues. The ends lost 5 bases at V and 4 bases at J; junction bases unmatched: 6. CDR3 in amino acids: CASSTGLAGGGTGELFF. CDR3 DNA sequence: TGTGCCAGCAGCACTGGACTAGCGGGAGGTGGCACCGGGGAGCTGTTTTTT. The full variable domain, in which reference TRBV11-2 and TRBJ2-2 provide the parts outside the CDR3, is EAGVAQSPRYKIIEKRQSVAFWCNPISGHATLYWYQQILGQGPKLLIQFQNNGVVDDSQLPKDRFSAERLKGVDSTLKIQPAKLEDSAVYLCASSTGLAGGGTGELFFGEGSRLTVL.

The chain uses TRBV5-1 and TRBJ1-1; D unclear. The CDR3 length is 14 residues. V was clipped by 0 bases and J by 1 base, with 7 bases between them. The germline gives CDR1 SGHRS, CDR2 YFSETQ. In nucleotides, the CDR3 is TGCGCCAGCAGCTTGGGGGTAACGAACACTGAAGCTTTCTTT. Translation gives CASSLGVTNTEAFF.

The chain employs TRBV5-1 and TRBJ2-3; 9 nucleotides match TRBD2. CDR1 is SGHRS, CDR2 YFSETQ, per germline. Trimming removed 0 bases from V and 2 bases from J; junction bases left unmatched: 7. This CDR3 region has 17 residues. For the CDR3, the DNA is TGCGCCAGCAGCTTGGCCCGGACTAGCGCAAACACAGATACGCAGTATTTT. This sequence encodes CASSLARTSANTDTQYF.

This chain uses TRBV28 with TRBJ2-7, with 7 positions matching TRBD1. This CDR3 is 14 amino acids long. CDR1 and CDR2 from the germline V gene are MDHEN and SYDVKM. V lost 7 bases to trimming and J lost 3 bases; unmatched junction nucleotides: 9. CDR3 residues: CASTRGTTGYEQYF. CDR3 nucleotides: TGTGCCAGCACCAGGGGGACAACCGGCTACGAGCAGTACTTC.

Remarks on this clone: This specimen includes other DNA sequences encoding the same CDR3. The rearrangement uses TRBV6-5 and TRBJ1-5, with 10 bases matching TRBD1. The CDR3 sequence is 15 residues long. Germline CDR1 and CDR2: MNHEY and SVGAGI. Germline trimming cut 5 bases from V and 1 base from J; bases unmatched to any gene: 2. Here the CDR3 reads CASSPDRGSNQPQHF. The CDR3 region has the DNA TGTGCCAGCAGTCCGGACAGGGGGAGCAATCAGCCCCAGCATTTT.

The chain couples TRBV11-2 to TRBJ2-5, with D maybe TRBD2 (6 bases). This CDR3 is 17 amino acids long. Trimming pared 6 bases from V and 4 bases from J, leaving 24 bases between. Germline V lookup: CDR1 SGHAT, CDR2 FQNNGV. The CDR3 protein is CASRGGGIGRNPETQYF. In DNA form, the CDR3 reads TGTGCCAGCAGGGGAGGAGGGATTGGACGTAACCCAGAGACCCAGTACTTC.

V is TRBV21-1 and J is TRBJ2-1. TRBV21-1 corresponds to a pseudogene. The length of the CDR3 is 16 residues. In nucleotides, the CDR3 is TGTGCCAGCACCAAACCGCGGGCAGGGCCGAGGAATGAGCAGTTCTTC. This encodes CASTKPRAGPRNEQFF.

The V and J genes are TRBV7-2 and TRBJ1-1; 7 bases match TRBD1. The ends lost 4 bases at V and 0 bases at J; junction bases unmatched: 14. Germline-derived CDR1 and CDR2 are SGHTA and FQGNSA. CDR3 size: 18 residues. The CDR3 reads CASSSLRSAGGLNTEAFF. CDR3 DNA: TGTGCCAGCAGCTCACTAAGGAGTGCAGGGGGTTTGAACACTGAAGCTTTCTTT.

A single count supports this clone. CDR3 amino acids: CASSPDKGRIQYF. The CDR3 DNA reads as TGTGCCAGTAGTCCCGATAAGGGACGAATACAGTACTTC. The rearrangement joins TRBV19 to TRBJ2-7; D could derive from TRBD1 or TRBD2 (5 bases each). Deletions cut 5 bases from V and 10 bases from J, with 18 bases between. There are 13 residues in the CDR3. Germline V gene lookup returns CDR1 LNHDA and CDR2 SQIVND (reference sequence).

V usage is TRBV11-3 and J usage is TRBJ2-2; no firm D call. V lost 0 bases, J lost 0 bases, and 20 bases lay in between. Per the germline V gene, CDR1 is SGHNT and CDR2 is YENEEA. The CDR3 has 20 residues. CDR3: CASSLEGVGRNSANTGELFF. CDR3 sequence (DNA): TGTGCCAGCAGCTTAGAGGGTGTAGGGCGGAACTCCGCGAACACCGGGGAGCTGTTTTTT. The variable domain in full, completed from reference TRBV11-3 and TRBJ2-2, reads EAGVVQSPRYKIIEKKQPVAFWCNPISGHNTLYWYLQNLGQGPELLIRYENEEAVDDSQLPKDRFSAERLKGVDSTLKIQPAELGDSAVYLCASSLEGVGRNSANTGELFFGEGSRLTVL.

This chain joins TRBV5-5 and TRBJ2-7; 9 nucleotides align to TRBD2. After removal of 4 bases from V and 9 bases from J, the junction contained 17 bases not matched to a gene. Germline V gene lookup returns CDR1 SGHKS and CDR2 YYEKEE (reference sequence). The CDR3 sequence is 16 residues long. CDR3 amino acids: CASSEGTSIFLFGQYF. DNA for the CDR3: TGTGCCAGCAGCGAAGGGACTAGCATTTTCCTATTTGGGCAGTACTTC.